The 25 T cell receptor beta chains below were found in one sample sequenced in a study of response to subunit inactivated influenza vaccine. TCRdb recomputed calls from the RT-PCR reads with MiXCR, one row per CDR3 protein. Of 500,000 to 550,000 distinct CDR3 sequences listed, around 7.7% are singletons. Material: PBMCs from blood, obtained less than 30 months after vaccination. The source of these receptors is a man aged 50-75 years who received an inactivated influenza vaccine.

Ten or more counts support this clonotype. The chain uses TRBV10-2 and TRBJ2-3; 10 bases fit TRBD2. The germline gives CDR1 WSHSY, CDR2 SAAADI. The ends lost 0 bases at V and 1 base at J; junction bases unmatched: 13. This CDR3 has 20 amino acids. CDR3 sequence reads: CASSESGSAGGPKGTDTQYF. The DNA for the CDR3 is TGCGCCAGCAGTGAGTCCGGTTCAGCGGGGGGGCCTAAGGGCACAGATACGCAGTATTTT.

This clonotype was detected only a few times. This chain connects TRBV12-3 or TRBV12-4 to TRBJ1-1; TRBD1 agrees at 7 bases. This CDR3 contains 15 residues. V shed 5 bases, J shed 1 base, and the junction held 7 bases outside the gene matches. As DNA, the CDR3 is TGTGCCAGCAGTCCCGGACAGGAAAAGAACACTGAAGCTTTCTTT. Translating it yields CASSPGQEKNTEAFF.

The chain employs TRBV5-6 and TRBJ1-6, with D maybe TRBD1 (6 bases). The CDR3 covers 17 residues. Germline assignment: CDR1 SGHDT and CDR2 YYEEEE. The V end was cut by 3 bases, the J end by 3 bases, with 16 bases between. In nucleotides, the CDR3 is TGTGCCAGCAGCTCCGCGACCGGGGGCATCTATAATTCACCCCTCCACTTT. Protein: CASSSATGGIYNSPLHF.

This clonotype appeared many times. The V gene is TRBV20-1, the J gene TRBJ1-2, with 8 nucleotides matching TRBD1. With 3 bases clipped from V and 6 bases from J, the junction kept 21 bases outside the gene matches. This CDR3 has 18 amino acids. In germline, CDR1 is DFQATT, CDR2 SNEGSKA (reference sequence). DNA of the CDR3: TGCAGTGCTAGGGCCATAAACCGGGACAGGAATTATCAGGATGGCTACACCTTC. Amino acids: CSARAINRDRNYQDGYTF.

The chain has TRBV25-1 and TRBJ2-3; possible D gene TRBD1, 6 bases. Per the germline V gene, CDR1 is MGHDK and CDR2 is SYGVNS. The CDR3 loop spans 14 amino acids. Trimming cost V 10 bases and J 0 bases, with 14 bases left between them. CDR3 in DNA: TGTGCCACCAAGACAGGCAAAAGCACAGATACGCAGTATTTT. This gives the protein CATKTGKSTDTQYF.

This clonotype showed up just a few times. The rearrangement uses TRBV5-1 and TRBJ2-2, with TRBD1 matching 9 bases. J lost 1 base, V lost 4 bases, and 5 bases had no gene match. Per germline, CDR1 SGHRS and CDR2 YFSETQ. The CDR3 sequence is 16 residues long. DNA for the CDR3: TGCGCCAGCAGCCCCGGACAGGGGTGGAACACCGGGGAGCTGTTTTTT. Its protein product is CASSPGQGWNTGELFF.

In DNA, the CDR3 is TGTGCCAGCAGCCCCCAGCCGGGACAGGGGGCGTCCGGGGAGCTGTTTTTT. This sequence encodes CASSPQPGQGASGELFF. V is TRBV7-3 and J is TRBJ2-2, with 12 bases identical to TRBD1. This CDR3 is 17 amino acids long. Germline CDR1 SGHTA, CDR2 FQGTGA. Germline trimming cut 5 bases from V and 6 bases from J; bases unmatched to any gene: 10.

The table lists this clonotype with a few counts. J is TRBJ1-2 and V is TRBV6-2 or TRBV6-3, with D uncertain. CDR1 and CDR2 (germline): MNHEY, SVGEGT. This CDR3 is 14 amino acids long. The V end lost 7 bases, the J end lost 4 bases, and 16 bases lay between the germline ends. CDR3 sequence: CASTRQVPLYGYTF. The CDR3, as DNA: TGTGCCAGCACCCGACAAGTTCCCCTCTATGGCTACACCTTC.

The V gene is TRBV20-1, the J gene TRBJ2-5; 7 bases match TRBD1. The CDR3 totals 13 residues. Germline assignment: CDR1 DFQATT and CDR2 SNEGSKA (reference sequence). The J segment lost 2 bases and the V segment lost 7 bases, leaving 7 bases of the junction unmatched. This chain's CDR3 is CSGLGGLQETQYF. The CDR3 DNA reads TGCAGTGGTTTAGGGGGCTTGCAAGAGACCCAGTACTTC.

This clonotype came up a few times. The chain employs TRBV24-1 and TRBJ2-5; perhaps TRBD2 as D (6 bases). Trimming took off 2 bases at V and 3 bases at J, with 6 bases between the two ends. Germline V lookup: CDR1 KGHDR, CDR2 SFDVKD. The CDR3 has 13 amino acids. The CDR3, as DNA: TGTGCCACCAGTGATTGGACTAAAGAGACCCAGTACTTC. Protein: CATSDWTKETQYF.

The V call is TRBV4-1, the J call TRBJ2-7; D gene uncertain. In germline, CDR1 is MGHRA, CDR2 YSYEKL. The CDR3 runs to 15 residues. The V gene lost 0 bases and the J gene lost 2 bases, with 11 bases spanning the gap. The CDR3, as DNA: TGCGCCAGCAGCCAAGAACGGACGTCTACCTACGAGCAGTACTTC. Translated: CASSQERTSTYEQYF.

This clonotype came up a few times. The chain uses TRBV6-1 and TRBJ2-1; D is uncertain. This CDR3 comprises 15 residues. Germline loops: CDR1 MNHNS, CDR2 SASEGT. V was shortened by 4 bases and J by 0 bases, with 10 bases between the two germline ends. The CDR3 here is CASSVEAFSYNEQFF. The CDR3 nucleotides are TGTGCCAGCAGTGTTGAAGCGTTCTCCTACAATGAGCAGTTCTTC.

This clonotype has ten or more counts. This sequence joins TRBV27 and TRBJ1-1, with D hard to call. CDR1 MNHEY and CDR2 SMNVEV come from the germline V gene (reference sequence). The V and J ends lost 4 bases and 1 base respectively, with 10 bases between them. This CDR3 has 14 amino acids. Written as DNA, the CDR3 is TGTGCCAGCAGTTCCCGTCCCGGGAACACTGAAGCTTTCTTT. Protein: CASSSRPGNTEAFF.

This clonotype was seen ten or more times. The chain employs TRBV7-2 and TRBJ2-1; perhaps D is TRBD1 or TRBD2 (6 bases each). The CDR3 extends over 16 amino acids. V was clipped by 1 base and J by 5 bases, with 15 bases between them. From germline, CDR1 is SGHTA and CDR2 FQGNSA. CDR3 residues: CASSLVGGGTDNEQFF. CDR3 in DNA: TGTGCCAGCAGCTTAGTTGGGGGCGGGACGGACAATGAGCAGTTCTTC.

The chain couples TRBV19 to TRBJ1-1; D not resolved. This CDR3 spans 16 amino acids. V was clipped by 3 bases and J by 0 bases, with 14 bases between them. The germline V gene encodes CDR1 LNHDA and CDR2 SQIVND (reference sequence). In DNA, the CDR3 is TGTGCCAGTAGTATGTCGGCCGACCACTTGAACACTGAAGCTTTCTTT. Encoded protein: CASSMSADHLNTEAFF. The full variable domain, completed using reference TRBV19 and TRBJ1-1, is DGGITQSPKYLFRKEGQNVTLSCEQNLNHDAMYWYRQDPGQGLRLIYYSQIVNDFQKGDIAEGYSVSREKKESFPLTVTSAQKNPTAFYLCASSMSADHLNTEAFFGQGTRLTVV.

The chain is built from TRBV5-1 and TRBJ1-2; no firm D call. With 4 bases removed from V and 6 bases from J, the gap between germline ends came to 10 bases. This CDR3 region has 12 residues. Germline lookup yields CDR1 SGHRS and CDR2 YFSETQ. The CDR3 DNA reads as TGCGCCAGCAGCGCGGTCCGACATGGCTACACCTTC. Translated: CASSAVRHGYTF.

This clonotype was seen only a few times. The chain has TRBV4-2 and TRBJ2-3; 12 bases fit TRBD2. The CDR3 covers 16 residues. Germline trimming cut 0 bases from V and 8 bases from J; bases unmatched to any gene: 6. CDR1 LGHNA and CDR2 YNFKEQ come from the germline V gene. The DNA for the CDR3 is TGTGCCAGCAGCCAAGACGCTAGCGGGAGGGGGAGTACGCAGTATTTT. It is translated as CASSQDASGRGSTQYF.

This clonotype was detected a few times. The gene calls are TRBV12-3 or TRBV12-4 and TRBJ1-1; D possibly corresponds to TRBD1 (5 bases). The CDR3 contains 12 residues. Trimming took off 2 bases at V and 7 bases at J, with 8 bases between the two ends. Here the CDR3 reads CASSLWGSEAFF. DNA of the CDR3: TGTGCCAGCAGTTTATGGGGCAGTGAAGCTTTCTTT.

The CDR3 nucleotides read TGTGCCAGTAAGTCCTGGGGCACTGAAGCTTTCTTT. Translation gives CASKSWGTEAFF. J is TRBJ1-1 and V is TRBV19, with D unresolved. The germline CDR1 and CDR2 sequences are LNHDA and SQIVND (reference sequence). The V and J ends lost 7 bases and 4 bases respectively, with 10 bases between them. This CDR3 is 12 amino acids long.

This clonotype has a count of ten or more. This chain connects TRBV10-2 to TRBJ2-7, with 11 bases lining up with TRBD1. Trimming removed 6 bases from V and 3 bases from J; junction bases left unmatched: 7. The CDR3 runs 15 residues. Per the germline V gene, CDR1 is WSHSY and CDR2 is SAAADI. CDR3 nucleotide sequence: TGCGCCAGCAGCCCTGCCGGGACAGGGGGCTACGAGCAGTACTTC. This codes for CASSPAGTGGYEQYF.

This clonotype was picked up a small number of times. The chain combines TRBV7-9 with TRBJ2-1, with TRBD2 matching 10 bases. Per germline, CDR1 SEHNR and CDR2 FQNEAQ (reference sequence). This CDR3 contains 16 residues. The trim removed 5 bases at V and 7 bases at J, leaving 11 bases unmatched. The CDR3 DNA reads TGTGCCAGCAGCGGAGAGCGGGAGGGCCTCTTGAATGAGCAGTTCTTC. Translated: CASSGEREGLLNEQFF.

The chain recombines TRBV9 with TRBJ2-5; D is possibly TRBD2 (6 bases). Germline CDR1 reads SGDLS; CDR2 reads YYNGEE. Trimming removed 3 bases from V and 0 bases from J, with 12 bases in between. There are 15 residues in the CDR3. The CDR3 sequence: CASSAEAGYQETQYF. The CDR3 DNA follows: TGTGCCAGCAGCGCAGAGGCGGGGTACCAAGAGACCCAGTACTTC. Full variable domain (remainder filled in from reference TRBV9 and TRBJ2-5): DSGVTQTPKHLITATGQRVTLRCSPRSGDLSVYWYQQSLDQGLQFLIQYYNGEERAKGNILERFSAQQFPDLHSELNLSSLELGDSALYFCASSAEAGYQETQYFGPGTRLLVL.

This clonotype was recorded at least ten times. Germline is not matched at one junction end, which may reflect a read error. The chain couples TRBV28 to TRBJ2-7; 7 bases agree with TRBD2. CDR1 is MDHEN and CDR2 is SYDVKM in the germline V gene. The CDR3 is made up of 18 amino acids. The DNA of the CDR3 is TGTGCCAGCAGTTTCGCCACTAGCGCACCAGGTAGTCCCTACGAGCGGTACTTC. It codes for CASSFATSAPGSPYERYF.

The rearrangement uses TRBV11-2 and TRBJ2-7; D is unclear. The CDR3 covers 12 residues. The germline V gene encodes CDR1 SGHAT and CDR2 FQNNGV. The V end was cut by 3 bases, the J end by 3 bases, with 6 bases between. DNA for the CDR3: TGTGCCAGCAGCTTCTTTAGCTACGAGCAGTACTTC. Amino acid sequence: CASSFFSYEQYF.

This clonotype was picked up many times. This CDR3 reads CASSLFPRKAGELFF. The CDR3 nucleotides are TGTGCCAGCAGTTTGTTCCCTCGGAAGGCCGGGGAGCTGTTTTTT. This chain links TRBV12-3 or TRBV12-4 with TRBJ2-2; D uncertain. Trimming removed 3 bases from V and 6 bases from J, with 14 bases in between. The CDR3 consists of 15 residues.